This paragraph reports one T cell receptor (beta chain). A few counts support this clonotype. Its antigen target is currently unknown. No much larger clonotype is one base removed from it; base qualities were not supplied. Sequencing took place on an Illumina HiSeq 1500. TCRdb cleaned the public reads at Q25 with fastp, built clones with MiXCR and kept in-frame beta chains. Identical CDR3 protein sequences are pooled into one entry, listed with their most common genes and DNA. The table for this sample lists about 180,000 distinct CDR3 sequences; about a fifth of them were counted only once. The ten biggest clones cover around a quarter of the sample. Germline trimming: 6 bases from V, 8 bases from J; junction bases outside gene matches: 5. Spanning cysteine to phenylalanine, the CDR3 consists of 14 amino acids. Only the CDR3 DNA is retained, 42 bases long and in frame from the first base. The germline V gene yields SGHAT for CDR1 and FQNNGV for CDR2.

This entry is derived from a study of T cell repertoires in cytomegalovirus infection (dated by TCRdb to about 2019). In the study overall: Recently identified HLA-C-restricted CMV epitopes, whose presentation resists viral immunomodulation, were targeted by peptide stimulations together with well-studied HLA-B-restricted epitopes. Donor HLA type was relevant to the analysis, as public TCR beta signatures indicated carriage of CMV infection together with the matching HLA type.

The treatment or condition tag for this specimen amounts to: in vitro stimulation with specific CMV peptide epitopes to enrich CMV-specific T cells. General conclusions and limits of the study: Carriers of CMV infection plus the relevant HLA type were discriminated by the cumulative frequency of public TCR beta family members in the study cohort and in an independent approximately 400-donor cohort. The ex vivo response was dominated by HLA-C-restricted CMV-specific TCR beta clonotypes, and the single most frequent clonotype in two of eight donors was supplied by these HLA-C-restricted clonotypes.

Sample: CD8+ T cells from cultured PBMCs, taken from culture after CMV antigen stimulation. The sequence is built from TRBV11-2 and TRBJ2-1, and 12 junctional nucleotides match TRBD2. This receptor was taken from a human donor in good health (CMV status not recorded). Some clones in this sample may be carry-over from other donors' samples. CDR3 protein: CASRGLAGNDEQFF. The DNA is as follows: TGTGCCAGCAGAGGACTAGCGGGGAATGATGAGCAGTTCTTC.